The 5 T cell receptor beta chains below were found in one sample sequenced in a study of cytomegalovirus exposure and HLA in healthy donors. The PCR ran on 60 Vbeta and 13 Jbeta primers. The table came from immunoSEQ multiplex PCR; TCRdb's copy has only in-frame clones and leaves some out. The sample contains roughly 80,000 clones, 67% of which appear only once. Input material: PBMCs. The receptors come from a woman aged 50 to 65 in good health and CMV-seropositive.

The chain uses TRBV7-9 and TRBJ2-3, with D possibly being TRBD1 (6 bases). Germline values: CDR1 SEHNR, CDR2 FQNEAQ (reference sequence). The length of the CDR3 is 15 residues. Trimming took off 0 bases at V and 2 bases at J, with 9 bases between the two ends. CDR3 coding DNA: TGTGCCAGCAGCTTAGCAGACAGGACCACAGATACGCAGTATTTT. Protein sequence: CASSLADRTTDTQYF.

The chain employs TRBV14 and TRBJ2-3, with 7 bases aligning to TRBD1. This CDR3 has 13 amino acids. Germline loops: CDR1 SGHDN, CDR2 FVKESK. Germline trimming cut 5 bases from V and 4 bases from J; bases unmatched to any gene: 3. The CDR3 DNA is TGTGCCAGCAGCACGACAGGGCCAGATACGCAGTATTTT. Translation gives CASSTTGPDTQYF.

The chain recombines TRBV10-3 with TRBJ2-1; weak D call: TRBD2 (6 bases). This CDR3 is 11 amino acids long. The V end lost 8 bases, the J end lost 7 bases, and 9 bases lay between the germline ends. Germline CDR1 ENHRY, CDR2 SYGVKD. In DNA form, the CDR3 reads TGTGCCATCTCTCGGGGGAATGAGCAGTTCTTC. It is translated as CAISRGNEQFF.

This clone was seen a handful of times. At one boundary the junction diverges from the germline segment, which might be a read error. The rearrangement links TRBV7-9 to TRBJ1-4; D is undetermined. The CDR3 extends over 14 amino acids. Germline values: CDR1 SEHNR, CDR2 FQNEAQ (reference sequence). The CDR3 region is CSSSLLEDNEKLFF. For the CDR3, the DNA is TGTTCCAGCAGCTTATTGGAGGATAATGAAAAACTGTTTTTT.

V and J are TRBV11-3 and TRBJ2-1; D is uncertain. Deletions cut 5 bases from V and 9 bases from J, with 14 bases between. CDR1 and CDR2 from the germline V gene are SGHNT and YENEEA. The CDR3 runs 13 residues. The DNA for the CDR3 is TGTGCCAGCAGCCCCGCCCCTGGGCGTGAGCAGTTCTTC. It encodes CASSPAPGREQFF.